These 29 T cell receptor beta chains were sequenced from one sample in a study of T cell responses to AZD1222 COVID-19 vaccine. Clones were sequenced by immunoSEQ multiplex PCR, and TCRdb holds only the in-frame ones, with some missing. The table includes approximately 100,000 clones, 75% to 95% detected once. The sample was peripheral blood, taken 28 days after the second AZD1222 dose. The receptors were sampled from an adult who received the AZD1222 COVID-19 vaccine.

The J gene is TRBJ2-5, the V gene TRBV7-6; TRBD2 might be the D (5 bases). The germline V gene encodes CDR1 SGHVS and CDR2 FNYEAQ. The CDR3 runs to 20 residues. Trimming pared 3 bases from V and 3 bases from J, leaving 29 bases between. CDR3 bases: TGTGCCAGCAGCTTTAAATCCCCGGGGTCCGAAGGTCGGGCAAAAGAGACCCAGTACTTC. Translation: CASSFKSPGSEGRAKETQYF.

By share, this clone counts as medium-sized. Here the CDR3 reads CASGGTGGNEQFF. The CDR3 DNA reads as TGTGCCAGCGGCGGGACAGGGGGTAATGAGCAGTTCTTC. The chain joins TRBV7-6 to TRBJ2-1, with 11 bases aligning to TRBD1. Germline assignment: CDR1 SGHVS and CDR2 FNYEAQ. Losses at the gene ends were 8 bases for V and 7 bases for J; bases not matched to a gene: 4. There are 13 residues in the CDR3.

The chain carries TRBV18 and TRBJ2-1; TRBD1 matches at 12 bases. This CDR3 region has 15 residues. V dropped 2 bases and J dropped 12; count of bases not matched to a gene: 8. The germline V gene encodes CDR1 KGHSH and CDR2 LQKENI. The CDR3 region is CASSPTGQGALGQFF. CDR3 bases: TGTGCCAGCTCACCAACGGGACAGGGGGCCCTAGGGCAGTTCTTC. The variable domain in full, completed from reference TRBV18 and TRBJ2-1, reads NAGVMQNPRHLVRRRGQEARLRCSPMKGHSHVYWYRQLPEEGLKFMVYLQKENIIDESGMPKERFSAEFPKEGPSILRIQQVVRGDSAAYFCASSPTGQGALGQFFGPGTRLTVL.

The V and J genes are TRBV9 and TRBJ2-7; TRBD1 matches 8 bases. Per the germline V gene, CDR1 is SGDLS and CDR2 is YYNGEE. The junction had 5 bases not matched to a gene; V was cut back by 3 bases and J by 3 bases. The CDR3 covers 14 residues. CDR3 bases: TGTGCCAGCAGCGGAGGAGACAGGGGCTACGAGCAGTACTTC. Amino acids: CASSGGDRGYEQYF.

The genes are TRBV10-1 and TRBJ2-1, with D possibly matching TRBD2 (7 bases). Germline loops: CDR1 WNHNN, CDR2 SYGVQD (reference sequence). V was trimmed by 2 bases and J by 5 bases, leaving 16 bases between them. The CDR3 loop spans 16 amino acids. The CDR3: CASSEKAGALDNEQFF. CDR3 nucleotides: TGCGCCAGCAGTGAGAAGGCGGGGGCCCTAGACAATGAGCAGTTCTTC.

This clone was recorded only once. The chain carries TRBV9 and TRBJ2-7, with 8 bases that match TRBD1. CDR1 is SGDLS and CDR2 is YYNGEE in the germline V gene. The CDR3 is made up of 15 amino acids. J lost 0 bases, V lost 4 bases, and 6 bases had no gene match. This chain's CDR3 is CASSPDRGLSYEQYF. The CDR3 bases are TGTGCCAGCAGCCCAGACAGGGGCCTCTCCTACGAGCAGTACTTC.

The chain joins TRBV6-5 to TRBJ1-4; TRBD1 agrees at 7 bases. Trimming took 6 bases from V and 13 from J; bases not matched to a gene: 17. Germline V CDR1 and CDR2: MNHEY, SVGAGI. The CDR3 covers 15 residues. The CDR3 loop reads CASRPPGGIPSILFF. The CDR3 nucleotides read TGTGCCAGCAGGCCACCAGGGGGGATTCCGTCTATACTGTTTTTT.

The table lists this clone with a few counts. This chain joins TRBV2 and TRBJ1-6; D is perhaps TRBD1 (6 bases). V lost 7 bases and J 7 bases, leaving 17 bases between the germline ends. The germline V gene has CDR1 SNHLY and CDR2 FYNNEI. CDR3 length equals 15 residues. The CDR3 DNA is TGTGCCAGCAAATTAAGTGGGACACAAAATTCACCCCTCCACTTT. This translates into CASKLSGTQNSPLHF.

J is TRBJ1-2 and V is TRBV6-6; TRBD1 agrees at 7 bases. CDR3 length equals 12 residues. Trimming removed 3 bases from V and 12 bases from J; junction bases left unmatched: 7. CDR1 and CDR2 from the germline V gene are MNHNY and SVGAGI (reference sequence). The CDR3 nucleotides are TGTGCCAGCAGTTATAGGCAGGGGGTAAACACCTTC. This gives the protein CASSYRQGVNTF.

V gene TRBV19 combines with J gene TRBJ2-7; 8 positions agree with TRBD1. Germline assignment: CDR1 LNHDA and CDR2 SQIVND (reference sequence). This CDR3 is 15 amino acids long. V trimming: 1 base; J trimming: 1 base; junction bases outside the gene matches: 3. CDR3 protein: CASSIGTGSSYEQYF. In DNA, the CDR3 is TGTGCCAGTAGTATAGGGACAGGGAGTTCCTACGAGCAGTACTTC.

In its sample, this clone was seen once. The rearrangement links TRBV9 to TRBJ1-4; no reliable D call. In germline, CDR1 is SGDLS, CDR2 YYNGEE. V was pared by 2 bases and J by 7 bases, with 15 bases between. The CDR3 loop spans 15 amino acids. In nucleotides, the CDR3 is TGTGCCAGCAGCGTCTTGTCGGGTGGAACTGAAAAACTGTTTTTT. Translating it yields CASSVLSGGTEKLFF.

This rearrangement joins TRBV24-1 to TRBJ2-2, with D uncertain. Germline V gene data show CDR1 as KGHDR and CDR2 as SFDVKD. The V end lost 5 bases, the J end lost 2 bases, and 8 bases lay between the germline ends. The CDR3 totals 14 residues. This chain's CDR3 is CATSAERNTGELFF. The CDR3 region has the DNA TGTGCCACCAGTGCGGAGAGAAACACCGGGGAGCTGTTTTTT.

V gene TRBV3-1 (or the pseudogene TRBV3-2) combines with J gene TRBJ1-5; D is undetermined. This CDR3 region has 15 residues. V lost 2 bases to trimming and J lost 2 bases, with 10 bases between them. Germline V gene sequence: CDR1 LGHDT, CDR2 YNNKEL (reference sequence). CDR3 in amino acids: CASSQMYGGNQPQHF. Written as DNA, the CDR3 is TGTGCCAGCAGCCAAATGTACGGGGGCAATCAGCCCCAGCATTTT.

CDR3 protein: CASSLRGGGTDTQYF. Written as DNA, the CDR3 is TGTGCCAGCAGCCTTCGGGGCGGGGGCACAGATACGCAGTATTTT. V gene TRBV9 combines with J gene TRBJ2-3, with a weak D call TRBD2 (6 bases). Germline-derived CDR1 and CDR2 are SGDLS and YYNGEE. The CDR3 is made up of 15 amino acids. The V end was cut by 4 bases, the J end by 1 base, with 13 bases between.

The chain carries TRBV3-1 (or the pseudogene TRBV3-2) and TRBJ2-5; 7 positions agree with TRBD1. CDR3 size: 16 residues. Germline V lookup: CDR1 LGHDT, CDR2 YNNKEL (reference sequence). The V gene end was trimmed by 4 bases and the J gene end by 1 base; junction bases not matched to a gene: 9. In DNA, the CDR3 is TGTGCCAGCAGCCTAGGAACCGGGACAGCCCAAGAGACCCAGTACTTC. Translated, it gives CASSLGTGTAQETQYF.

CDR3: CASSQGGLAGVFDEQYF. CDR3 DNA sequence: TGCGCCAGCAGCCAAGGGGGACTAGCGGGGGTATTTGACGAGCAGTACTTC. The V gene is TRBV4-1, the J gene TRBJ2-7; 14 bases agree with TRBD2. V was clipped by 1 base and J by 5 bases; unmatched bases: 7. The CDR3 length is 17 residues. The germline gives CDR1 MGHRA, CDR2 YSYEKL.

This chain links TRBV4-2 with TRBJ2-6; the match to TRBD1 covers 9 bases. Germline lookup yields CDR1 LGHNA and CDR2 YNFKEQ. This CDR3 spans 21 amino acids. V dropped 0 bases and J dropped 1; count of bases not matched to a gene: 13. CDR3 residues: CASSQDQPGQGKGSGANVLTF. In nucleotides, the CDR3 is TGTGCCAGCAGCCAAGATCAACCGGGACAGGGAAAGGGGTCTGGGGCCAACGTCCTGACTTTC.

The chain recombines TRBV11-1 with TRBJ2-5; 8 bases map to TRBD2. The CDR3 contains 16 residues. V dropped 2 bases and J dropped 2; count of bases not matched to a gene: 7. Germline CDR1 reads SGHAT; CDR2 reads FQDESV (reference sequence). CDR3 region: CASSLPLAATQETQYF. CDR3 sequence (DNA): TGTGCCAGCAGCTTACCACTAGCGGCAACACAAGAGACCCAGTACTTC. Combining the CDR3 with reference TRBV11-1 and TRBJ2-5 gives the whole variable domain EAEVAQSPRYKITEKSQAVAFWCDPISGHATLYWYRQILGQGPELLVQFQDESVVDDSQLPKDRFSAERLKGVDSTLKIQPAELGDSAMYLCASSLPLAATQETQYFGPGTRLLVL.

The chain links TRBV6-5 to TRBJ2-1, with D possibly being TRBD2 (6 bases). Trimming took 5 bases from V and 4 from J, leaving 12 bases between them. The germline V gene has CDR1 MNHEY and CDR2 SVGAGI. This CDR3 spans 14 amino acids. The CDR3 loop reads CASSRNGGYNEQFF. As DNA, the CDR3 is TGTGCCAGCAGTCGGAACGGGGGTTACAATGAGCAGTTCTTC.

This rearrangement joins TRBV24-1 to TRBJ2-2, with D possibly TRBD1 on 6 matching bases. Deletions cut 5 bases from V and 2 bases from J, with 11 bases between. The germline V gene has CDR1 KGHDR and CDR2 SFDVKD. The length of the CDR3 is 15 residues. The CDR3 region has the DNA TGTGCCACCAGTGTCCTACAGGGAAACACCGGGGAGCTGTTTTTT. Amino acids: CATSVLQGNTGELFF.

The chain has TRBV9 and TRBJ1-2; D may be TRBD1 (6 bases). The germline V gene has CDR1 SGDLS and CDR2 YYNGEE. This CDR3 comprises 14 residues. The germline V and J ends were trimmed by 4 bases and 5 bases, with 15 bases remaining between them. In DNA form, the CDR3 reads TGTGCCAGCAGCTCCCGACAGGAGCAATATGGCTACACCTTC. This sequence encodes CASSSRQEQYGYTF.

This clone is labeled medium-sized (0.01 to 0.1%). This rearrangement joins TRBV28 to TRBJ2-6, with no clear D. V was cut by 3 bases and J by 0 bases, with 3 bases left in between. Germline CDR1 MDHEN, CDR2 SYDVKM. This CDR3 has 14 amino acids. The CDR3 protein is CASSFASGANVLTF. Here the CDR3 DNA reads TGTGCCAGCAGTTTTGCCTCTGGGGCCAACGTCCTGACTTTC.

The chain employs TRBV7-9 and TRBJ2-3; 7 positions agree with TRBD1. The germline gives CDR1 SEHNR, CDR2 FQNEAQ (reference sequence). CDR3 length: 14 amino acids. V trimming: 3 bases; J trimming: 1 base; junction bases outside the gene matches: 1. The CDR3 loop reads CASSFGQGTDTQYF. CDR3 nucleotide sequence: TGTGCCAGCAGCTTCGGACAGGGCACAGATACGCAGTATTTT.

The CDR3 nucleotides read TGTGCCAGCAGCCAACAACAGGGTACTGAAGCTTTCTTT. Encoded protein: CASSQQQGTEAFF. The chain joins TRBV7-9 to TRBJ1-1; possibly TRBD1 for D (6 bases). The length of the CDR3 is 13 residues. The germline gives CDR1 SEHNR, CDR2 FQNEAQ (reference sequence). Trimming pared 5 bases from V and 5 bases from J, leaving 12 bases between.

This sequence joins TRBV6-5 and TRBJ2-2; tentative D call: TRBD1 (5 bases). Per the germline V gene, CDR1 is MNHEY and CDR2 is SVGAGI. V was shortened by 4 bases and J by 7 bases, with 10 bases between the two germline ends. The CDR3 consists of 13 residues. CDR3 in amino acids: CASSWGPVGELFF. The DNA of the CDR3 is TGTGCCAGCAGTTGGGGCCCGGTCGGGGAGCTGTTTTTT.

V usage is TRBV5-4 and J usage is TRBJ1-2, with D perhaps matching TRBD1 (6 bases). Trimming removed 4 bases from V and 3 bases from J, with 13 bases in between. Germline CDR1 SGHNT, CDR2 YYREEE (reference sequence). CDR3 length equals 14 residues. CDR3 nucleotides: TGTGCCAGCAGCGCCAGGGGAGTTGACTATGGCTACACCTTC. Translated: CASSARGVDYGYTF.

CDR3 in DNA: TGCAGCGTTGAAGAGGTACAGGCCTCTGGAGGCTACACCTTC. It is translated as CSVEEVQASGGYTF. The rearrangement uses TRBV29-1 and TRBJ1-2, with D possibly matching TRBD1 (5 bases). This CDR3 comprises 14 residues. CDR1 is SQVTM and CDR2 is ANQGSEA in the germline V gene. Deletions cut 0 bases from V and 8 bases from J, with 16 bases between. The full variable domain, rest sourced from reference TRBV29-1 and TRBJ1-2, is SAVISQKPSRDICQRGTSLTIQCQVDSQVTMMFWYRQQPGQSLTLIATANQGSEATYESGFVIDKFPISRPNLTFSTLTVSNMSPEDSSIYLCSVEEVQASGGYTFGSGTRLTVV.

This chain uses TRBV6-5 with TRBJ1-5; TRBD1 aligns across 7 bases. The CDR3 is made up of 14 amino acids. V dropped 9 bases and J dropped 6; count of bases not matched to a gene: 11. CDR1 is MNHEY, CDR2 SVGAGI, per germline. This chain's CDR3 is CASDMDRQRQPQHF. As DNA, the CDR3 is TGTGCCAGTGACATGGACAGGCAACGTCAGCCCCAGCATTTT.

V gene TRBV21-1 combines with J gene TRBJ1-1; TRBD1, the D gene given by the table, was not confirmed from the DNA. TRBV21-1 is shown as a pseudogene. There are 15 residues in the CDR3. The CDR3 DNA follows: TGTGCCAGCAGCACCCCCTCGATCAGGAACACTGAAGCTTTCTTT. Translating gives CASSTPSIRNTEAFF.